The sample holds many counts of the clone carrying this T cell receptor beta chain. These data belong to a study of Graves' ophthalmopathy and Graves' hyperthyroidism. Per germline, CDR1 SGHAT and CDR2 FQDESV (reference sequence). J was trimmed by 0 bases and V by 5 bases; bases with no gene match: 11. The CDR3 extends over 17 amino acids. CDR3 regions of TCR beta were amplified from RNA transcripts. HTBI primers were used in a first-round RT-PCR, which preceded a second-round multiplex PCR. TCRdb redid the calling of the multiplex PCR reads with MiXCR, one entry per CDR3 protein. The repertoire holds under 400,000 distinct CDR3 sequences, with about a sixth as singletons. Exclusion applied to patients with other autoimmune diseases, uncontrolled infections, pregnancy or lactation.

This chain joins TRBV11-1 and TRBJ2-5, with 8 bases lining up with TRBD2. The material sequenced was peripheral blood. The receptor comes from an adult man with Graves' ophthalmopathy. CDR3 region: CASSHIVGGRNQETQYF. CDR3 bases: TGTGCCAGCAGCCACATAGTAGGCGGGAGGAACCAAGAGACCCAGTACTTC. Together with reference TRBV11-1 and TRBJ2-5, the CDR3 gives the full variable domain: EAEVAQSPRYKITEKSQAVAFWCDPISGHATLYWYRQILGQGPELLVQFQDESVVDDSQLPKDRFSAERLKGVDSTLKIQPAELGDSAMYLCASSHIVGGRNQETQYFGPGTRLLVL.